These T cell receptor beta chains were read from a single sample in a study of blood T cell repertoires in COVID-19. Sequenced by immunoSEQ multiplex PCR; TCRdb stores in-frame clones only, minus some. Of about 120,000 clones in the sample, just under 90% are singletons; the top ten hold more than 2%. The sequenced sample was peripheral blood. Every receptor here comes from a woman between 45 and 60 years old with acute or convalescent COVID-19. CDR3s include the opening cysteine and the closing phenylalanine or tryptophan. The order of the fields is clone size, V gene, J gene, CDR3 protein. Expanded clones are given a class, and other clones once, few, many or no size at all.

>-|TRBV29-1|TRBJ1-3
CSVVGTGTERASGNTIYF
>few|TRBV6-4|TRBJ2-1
CASSDYEYNEQFF
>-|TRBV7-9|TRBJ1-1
CASSATGGGGTEAFF
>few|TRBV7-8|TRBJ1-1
CASSLREGDTEAFF
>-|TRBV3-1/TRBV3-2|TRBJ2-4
CASSQGGSVTKNIQYF
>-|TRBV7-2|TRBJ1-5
CASSLGTGGANQPQHF
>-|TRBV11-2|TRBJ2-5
CASSPGVAGSETQYF
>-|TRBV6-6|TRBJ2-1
CASSQGQNYNEQFF
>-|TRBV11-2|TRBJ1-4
CASSLVPTTYEKLFF
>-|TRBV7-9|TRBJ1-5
CASSFGTGAGQPQHF
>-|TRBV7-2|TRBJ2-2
CASSSRRGTGETGELFF
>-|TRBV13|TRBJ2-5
CASSFRGGETQYF
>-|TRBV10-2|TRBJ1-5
CASSGQLNQPQHF
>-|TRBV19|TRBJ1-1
CASSKRLERTEAFF
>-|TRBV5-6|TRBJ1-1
CASSSTDRPNTEAFF
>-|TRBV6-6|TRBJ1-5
CASSYLGANQPQHF
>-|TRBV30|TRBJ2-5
CAWSPGVQETQYF
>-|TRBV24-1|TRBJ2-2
CATRGQAMNTGELFF
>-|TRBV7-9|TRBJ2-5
CASSAPGTGLGPQYF
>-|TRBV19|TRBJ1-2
CASSMILGLGGQGLDYGYTF
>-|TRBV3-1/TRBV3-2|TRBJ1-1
CASSQVGAEAFF
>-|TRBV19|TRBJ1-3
CASSRGQTLNTIYF
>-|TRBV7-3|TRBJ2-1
CASSPGPGTGSYNEQFF
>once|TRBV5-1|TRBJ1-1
CASSRSGSSPEAFF
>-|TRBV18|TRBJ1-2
CASSPEGTGTFGYTF
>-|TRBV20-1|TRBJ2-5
CSGAGGETQYF
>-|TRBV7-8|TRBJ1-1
CASSPQGRSAFF
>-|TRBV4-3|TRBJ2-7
CASSLGLAGGYTYEQYF
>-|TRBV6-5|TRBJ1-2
CASRGRIYGYTF
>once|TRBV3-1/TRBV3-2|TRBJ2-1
CASSQDTTANNEQFF
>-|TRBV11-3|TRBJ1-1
CASSFYGNLGVNTEAFF
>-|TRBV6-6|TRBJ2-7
CASSSGWGNEQYF
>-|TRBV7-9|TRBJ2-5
CASSLQGFQETQYF
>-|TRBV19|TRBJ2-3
CASSIGWEGISTDTQYF
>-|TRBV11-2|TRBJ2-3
CASSLGLAPFGGTQYF
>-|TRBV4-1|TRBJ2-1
CASSQRLAGDNEQFF